This T cell receptor (beta chain) derives from a study of tumor-infiltrating lymphocytes in primary liver carcinoma. Study overall: Patients had primary liver carcinoma treated by surgical resection. Recorded tumor stage was T1-T3 N0M0, with diameters of about 4 to 10 cm. General study results and limits: Paired tumor-adjacent and tumor-blood samples overlapped less than tumor region pairs did.

Priming with a constant-region primer yielded TCR beta cDNA from about 510 ng total RNA. Slightly modified ARM-PCR, run as three nested multiplex PCR rounds, produced the TCR beta libraries. Two initial PCR rounds of around 10 cycles each paired TRBV1-TRBV30 forward primers with a C-beta reverse primer. MiXCR was run by TCRdb on the multiplex PCR reads, yielding one entry per CDR3 protein. Counted here are about 180,000 distinct CDR3 sequences, 50% to 75% occurring once; the ten biggest clones make up approximately 67%. Comment on this clonotype: Antigen unknown.

Germline DNA was also extracted, with blood RNA taken from unsorted whole blood. Roughly 3.7 milliliters of peripheral blood were gathered ahead of the operation. Per the germline V gene, CDR1 is MDHEN and CDR2 is SYDVKM. Trimming stripped 8 bases from V and 5 bases from J, with 10 bases between. This CDR3 region has 11 residues. This clonotype was sampled from a man aged 35-49 years with primary liver carcinoma and hepatitis B virus infection. The chain joins TRBV28 to TRBJ2-7; D remains unclear. Sequenced sample: peripheral blood. The CDR3 DNA sequence: TGTGCCAGCGGAGAAGGCGACGAGCAGTACTTC. Translated: CASGEGDEQYF.